This record looks at one T cell receptor beta chain sequence and its context. The target antigen is unknown. Reverse transcription of all isolated RNA meant that expressed TCRB transcripts were sequenced. Sequenced by immunoSEQ multiplex PCR; TCRdb stores in-frame clones only, minus some. The data hold around 330,000 clones, with approximately 10% observed a single time. The data were taken from a study of beta chain features in type 1 diabetes. Central memory, naive, regulatory and stem cell-like memory CD4+ cells were sorted by CD45RO/CCR7/CD25/CD127/CD95/CD27. Looked up from germline, CDR1 is MDHEN and CDR2 is SYDVKM. The CDR3 loop spans 16 amino acids. V trimming: 7 bases; J trimming: 5 bases; junction bases outside the gene matches: 10. Study-wide points: For Type 1 diabetes patients, all four CD4+ subsets carried TCRB CDR3s that were moderately but significantly shorter. Patients' naive, central memory and regulatory TCRB repertoires appeared more alike than those of healthy donors.

This TCR was sampled from a woman aged 25 to 39 in good health. The chain joins TRBV28 to TRBJ2-7; 14 nucleotides align to TRBD2. Input material: naive CD4+ T cells from blood. CDR3 amino acids: CASNFRTSGRLNEQYF. The CDR3, as DNA: TGTGCCAGCAACTTTCGGACTAGCGGGAGGCTAAACGAGCAGTACTTC.